This T cell receptor (beta chain) was captured by sequencing in a study of cytomegalovirus exposure and HLA in healthy donors (dated by TCRdb to about 2017). With regard to the full study: According to an earlier analysis of 587 of the donors, about 179 million T cells yielded 100 million or so unique TCR beta sequences and 276 Gb of sequence data. Roughly 300 gigabases of sequencing data and roughly 90 million unique TCR sequences were included in an early release covering about 700 HLA-typed donors. The genetic ancestry cluster associated with self-reported Caucasian donors included 81% of the roughly 360 genotyped donors. The aim of the study was to test whether cataloging public T cell receptors could identify signatures of past pathogen exposure. The study used immunosequencing to profile the T cell repertoires of approximately 640 subjects and linked those repertoires to cytomegalovirus serostatus. Besides the first cohort of some 670 subjects, a separate validation cohort made up of 120 different subjects was used. To predict cytomegalovirus infection status, the study combined high-throughput TCR immunosequencing, statistical association of individual TCRs with disease status, and machine learning. In a later analysis, previously published TCR beta repertoires from several hundred donors were re-analyzed and high-resolution HLA genotyping was added so that TCR occurrence patterns could be studied. Rather than drawing on any new phenotypic data, the later analysis identified candidate immune exposures from TCR beta sequences and the way those sequences occurred across donors. An earlier analysis of roughly 580 of the donors used high-throughput TCR beta sequencing to judge whether each TCR beta V gene segment behaved as functional or pseudogenic. Alongside the repertoire data, information on donor age, sex, ethnicity and CMV serostatus was compiled. A later genetic analysis used genome-wide SNP genotypes for about 60% of the roughly 700 donors, treating that subset as a discovery cohort. All discovery cohort repertoires had been generated using a single sequencing platform. HLA typing covered class I and class II loci at four-digit resolution. Typing coverage differed by locus: A, B, C, DRB1 and DQB1 were typed in roughly 629-630 donors, DQA1 in 500 to 550, DPA1 in over 600, and DPB1 in 472. Roughly 5 DR-DQ haplotypes were handled as single units for association and clustering because linkage in the cohort was strong. Across some 400 genotyped donors of the cohort, an average of about 240,000 unique TCR beta nucleotide sequences per donor were sequenced, and roughly 17% of those sequences were non-productive.

General study outcomes and caveats: Several of the top co-occurrence clusters appeared to be linked to parvovirus B19, influenza, CMV and Epstein-Barr virus, according to a later analysis. The earlier analysis of some 560 of the donors excluded about 16 rarely observed V segments, including chromosome 9 orphons, because counts were too low. This cohort had only TCR beta chains sequenced, and the lack of alpha or paired-chain data limited which features could be detected. While some public TCRs were present in many individuals, most TCR sequences turned up only very rarely across donors. In a later analysis, HLA-associated TCR beta chains were found to be more clonally expanded and to have lower generation probabilities than equally common non-associated chains. The only immune exposure information available for the cohort was CMV serostatus. The classifier was reported to diagnose cytomegalovirus status with high specificity and sensitivity in both the original cohort and the validation cohort. The sequencing pipeline was judged likely to have produced a cluster of highly shared sequence variants as a technical artifact. The study listed approximately 150 TCR beta chains as associated with cytomegalovirus. In a later genetic analysis, fewer N-insertions in productive TCRs were reported among donors in an Asian-associated ancestry cluster than the roughly 700-donor mean. In a later analysis, TCR association rates were found to vary across HLA loci, with the most associated TCRs seen for DRB1 alleles and the fewest for HLA-C alleles. Assigning TCR associations to individual alleles was difficult when HLA alleles, especially DR and DQ, strongly co-occurred. Because some donors lacked HLA typing at each locus, the association tests relied only on the typed subset. Roughly uniform sequencing depth across donors was assumed in presence/absence analyses, although this assumption may not hold. Linkage disequilibrium might explain the correlated functional status among segregating V segments, but an unknown experimental factor could not be ruled out. An association between a missense DCLRE1C variant and V-gene and J-gene trimming of TCR beta chains was found in a later genetic analysis and replicated in an independent cohort. In vitro tests confirmed that three of the cytomegalovirus-associated TCR beta chains recognize cytomegalovirus antigens. In a later analysis, most CMV-associated TCR beta chains were found to appear HLA-restricted, with HLA associations seemingly driven largely by CMV exposure. According to the authors, the approach could potentially be generalized to other disease states and immunological phenotypes. A further reported finding was that TCR beta sequences accurately predicted the HLA-A and HLA-B alleles for most subjects in the first cohort. In a later analysis, some 18,000 TCR beta sequences were associated with specific HLA alleles at a false discovery rate of 0.05. Broadly in line with IMGT annotations, most TCR beta V segments showed up in productive rearrangements about 87% or about 30% of the time in an earlier analysis of 587 of the donors.

The cohort comprised 710 or so healthy bone marrow donors. At the time of sampling, every cohort member was nominally healthy, though immune exposures that went unrecorded were likely present. The donor tested CMV seronegative and was one of the 352 seronegative cohort members. A peripheral blood sample was collected from each donor, and TCR beta sequencing was performed on peripheral blood mononuclear cells. The Qiagen DNeasy Blood Extraction Kit was used to extract genomic DNA from the blood cell samples. Note on this clone: What antigen it recognizes has not been identified. The sample holds no much larger clone one base away, and base qualities are not on file.

The library was prepared using the immunoSEQ multiplex PCR assay. For the multiplex PCR, a mixture combining 60 forward primers for TCR Vbeta segments and 13 reverse primers for TCR Jbeta segments was used. The CDR3 region of rearranged TCR beta genes was amplified from genomic DNA with a multiplex PCR assay. On the Illumina HiSeq System, the amplified TCR beta libraries were sequenced as 87-base-pair reads. The authors' analysis ran thus. In a later analysis, tens of millions of unique TCR beta chains were counted across the 666 repertoires, and about 10 million of these chains were shared by at least two donors. Raw reads were error-corrected and collapsed into unique sequences by a nearest-neighbor algorithm in which closely related sequences were merged to remove PCR and sequencing errors. CDR3 sequences were aligned to IMGT reference sequences to assign V, D and J gene segments. For a sequence to be retained, a match of at least six nucleotides was required to both a V gene segment and a J gene segment. Rearrangements were classified as productive when the CDR3 lacked stop codons and remained in frame with V and J, and all other rearrangements were classified as non-productive. Following IMGT convention, CDR3 was defined as the stretch from the second conserved V-encoded cysteine to the conserved J-encoded phenylalanine. Sequences without an unambiguous match to a single V gene segment were excluded from the earlier analysis of approximately 560 of the donors. In an earlier analysis of roughly 600 of the donors, a V segment was called functional when productive rearrangements were above 56.7%, and segregating when the standard deviation between donors exceeded 5%. A statistical classification framework was built to diagnose cytomegalovirus status from the catalog of TCR beta chain sequences. In a later analysis, TCR nucleotide sequences were compared against IMGT/GENE-DB human TR gene sequences so that V and J genes could be assigned. A later analysis assigned CDR3 sequences and most-parsimonious VDJ recombination scenarios with the TCRdist pipeline. In a later analysis, each TCR beta chain was defined by its CDR3 amino acid sequence together with its V-gene family, and reads lacking a unique V-gene family were excluded. A later analysis removed several hundred highly shared, low-generation-probability nucleotide sequences to deal with suspected cross-contamination and a sequencing artifact. For each public chain, a later analysis derived a clonal expansion index from normalized ranks of inferred template counts within each repertoire. In a later analysis, generation probabilities were computed with a VDJ recombination model fitted to out-of-frame rearrangements, and the resulting probabilities were checked against IGoR. A later analysis scored TCR-TCR, TCR-HLA and TCR-CMV co-occurrence with hypergeometric tests, applying a repertoire-size bias correction to TCR pairs. To estimate false discovery rates, a later analysis permuted the HLA or CMV assignments 20 times. In a later analysis, co-occurring TCRs were grouped using DBSCAN, with TCRdist sequence similarity added in when clustering inside HLA-allele-positive subsets. Repertoires with fewer than 30,000 or more than 120,000 public chains, plus five repertoires with anomalous nucleotide sharing, were excluded from co-occurrence clustering. The table comes from immuneACCESS by way of TCRdb, which keeps in-frame sequences with V and J called. Part of the clones is missing from these tables; in studies checked, under half for an unresolved V gene and the rest for unknown reasons. D and trimming come from the DNA, and the V and J calls and clone size come from that table. This sample has about 180,000 clones in its table, and under 85% of those were observed once. Jointly, the top ten make up roughly 2.8% of the sample.

This clonotype was sampled from a male donor in good health and CMV-seronegative. Sequenced material: PBMCs.

The nucleotides read TGTGCCAGCAGCTTCTTTTCAGATACGCAGTATTTT. Protein translation: CASSFFSDTQYF. Rearrangement joined TRBV11-2 to TRBJ2-3, with the identity of the D gene unclear. Looking up the germline V gene yields CDR1 SGHAT and CDR2 FQNNGV. Counted from cysteine to phenylalanine, this CDR3 has 12 amino acids. The kept DNA is CDR3 alone, 36 bases in frame from the first base. The trim is 3 bases for V and 4 bases for J, with a gap of 5 bases between the germline ends.